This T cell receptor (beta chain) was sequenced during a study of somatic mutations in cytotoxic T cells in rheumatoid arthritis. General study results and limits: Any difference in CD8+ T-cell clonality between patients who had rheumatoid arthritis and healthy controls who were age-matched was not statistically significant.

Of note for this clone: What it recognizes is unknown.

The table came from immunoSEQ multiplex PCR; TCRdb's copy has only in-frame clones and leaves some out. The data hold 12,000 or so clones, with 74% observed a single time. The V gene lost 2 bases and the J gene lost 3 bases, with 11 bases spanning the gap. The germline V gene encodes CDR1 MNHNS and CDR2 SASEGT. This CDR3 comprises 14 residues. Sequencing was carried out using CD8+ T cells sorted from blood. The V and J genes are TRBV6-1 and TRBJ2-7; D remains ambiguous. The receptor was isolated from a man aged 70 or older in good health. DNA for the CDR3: TGTGCCAGCAGTGAAATAGTAGGGCACTACGAGCAGTACTTC. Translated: CASSEIVGHYEQYF.